The rows below give T cell receptor beta chains drawn from one sample of a study of metastatic and nonmetastatic thyroid tumors. From the PCR reads, TCRdb re-called clones with MiXCR. The table records about 41,000 clones, approximately 24% of them present only once. Source material: tumor tissue. These receptors all come from a female donor with papillary thyroid cancer or a benign thyroid nodule (not recorded which). Some clones in this sample may be carry-over from other donors' samples. Each CDR3 is given with its conserved first and last residue. A D gene is named only where the DNA matches it firmly. Some rows mark clone size as missing; the rest say once, few, many or name a class of expanded clone.

CATSRDPNTEAFF,TGTGCCACCAGCAGGGATCCGAACACTGAAGCTTTCTTT,-,many,TRBJ1-1,TRBV15
CSVERGYYEQYF,TGCAGTGTCGAGCGGGGGTATTACGAGCAGTACTTC,TRBD2,-,TRBJ2-7,TRBV20-1
CASSERRGSTYTQYF,TGTGCCAGCAGTGAGCGGCGGGGAAGCACATATACGCAGTATTTT,-,few,TRBJ2-3,TRBV6-4
CASSWVIGLAGGAAQYF,TGTGCCAGCAGTTGGGTAATCGGACTAGCGGGAGGAGCGGCGCAGTATTTT,TRBD2,few,TRBJ2-3,TRBV28
CASSQVGVWYNDQFF,TGTGCCAGCAGCCAAGTGGGAGTTTGGTACAATGATCAGTTCTTC,-,-,TRBJ2-1,TRBV3-1
CASSLWGGVTEHTGELFF,TGTGCCAGCAGTCTGTGGGGCGGAGTGACAGAACACACCGGGGAGCTGTTTTTT,-,-,TRBJ2-2,TRBV28
CASRPPGGHPADTQYF,TGTGCCAGCAGGCCCCCAGGTGGACATCCCGCAGATACGCAGTATTTT,-,many,TRBJ2-3,TRBV6-1
CATSDRDREAFF,TGTGCCACCAGTGACAGGGACAGGGAGGCTTTCTTT,TRBD1,many,TRBJ1-1,TRBV24-1
CSASGLAGVNEQFF,TGCAGTGCTAGCGGACTAGCGGGAGTTAATGAGCAGTTCTTC,TRBD2,-,TRBJ2-1,TRBV20-1
CASRLEADTQYF,TGTGCCAGCAGGCTAGAGGCAGATACGCAGTATTTT,-,-,TRBJ2-3,TRBV12-3/TRBV12-4
CASGPGQGNEKLFF,TGTGCCAGCGGACCGGGACAGGGGAATGAAAAACTGTTTTTT,TRBD1,many,TRBJ1-4,TRBV27
CASRLTSGENEQFF,TGTGCCAGCAGATTGACTAGCGGGGAAAATGAGCAGTTCTTC,TRBD2,few,TRBJ2-1,TRBV12-3/TRBV12-4
CASSYKSGHGDHEQYF,TGTGCCAGCAGCTACAAATCGGGACATGGAGATCACGAGCAGTACTTC,-,-,TRBJ2-7,TRBV6-5
CSADRSAGNTIYF,TGCAGTGCCGACAGGTCCGCTGGAAACACCATATATTTT,-,-,TRBJ1-3,TRBV20-1
CASSVAGVGQPQHF,TGTGCCAGCAGCGTTGCGGGGGTGGGTCAGCCCCAGCATTTT,-,-,TRBJ1-5,TRBV6-1
CSATQGYHTEAFF,TGCAGTGCTACCCAGGGTTACCACACTGAAGCTTTCTTT,-,-,TRBJ1-1,TRBV20-1
CASSLQGPDTEAFF,TGCGCCAGCAGCTTACAGGGGCCTGACACTGAAGCTTTCTTT,TRBD1,-,TRBJ1-1,TRBV5-1
CASSLGLAGGPYEQYF,TGCGCCAGCAGCTTGGGACTAGCGGGAGGCCCCTACGAGCAGTACTTC,TRBD2,once,TRBJ2-7,TRBV5-1
CASSFNTGGHEQYF,TGCGCCAGCAGCTTTAATACAGGGGGACACGAGCAGTACTTC,TRBD1,-,TRBJ2-7,TRBV5-1
CASSSGIMNEQFF,TGTGCCAGCAGCTCCGGTATTATGAATGAGCAGTTCTTC,-,-,TRBJ2-1,TRBV2
CSVGQTYEQYF,TGCAGCGTTGGACAGACCTACGAGCAGTACTTC,-,-,TRBJ2-7,TRBV29-1
CASSFLIATHEQYF,TGCGCCAGCAGCTTCCTGATCGCCACCCACGAGCAGTACTTC,-,-,TRBJ2-7,TRBV5-1
CASRRRGAPRSGANVLTF,TGTGCCAGTAGGAGGAGGGGAGCCCCCCGCTCTGGGGCCAACGTCCTGACTTTC,-,many,TRBJ2-6,TRBV19
CASSQDLLTEAFF,TGTGCCAGCAGCCAGGACCTACTTACTGAAGCTTTCTTT,-,-,TRBJ1-1,TRBV7-3
CASSAGTSASYEQYF,TGTGCCAGCAGCGCCGGGACTAGCGCTTCCTACGAGCAGTACTTC,TRBD2,few,TRBJ2-7,TRBV7-6
CASSLAGGTDTQYF,TGTGCCAGCAGTCTAGCGGGAGGCACAGATACGCAGTATTTT,TRBD2,-,TRBJ2-3,TRBV27
CATSRSSGSVTDTQYF,TGTGCCACCTCTCGGTCTAGCGGGAGCGTCACAGATACGCAGTATTTT,TRBD2,many,TRBJ2-3,TRBV24-1
CASSYDSEGASNQPQHF,TGTGCCAGCAGTTATGACTCAGAGGGGGCTAGCAATCAGCCCCAGCATTTT,TRBD1,few,TRBJ1-5,TRBV6-2/TRBV6-3
CASSLREGNYGYTF,TGTGCCAGCAGCCTCAGAGAGGGGAACTATGGCTACACCTTC,-,few,TRBJ1-2,TRBV2
CASIFSRGDEQFF,TGTGCCAGCATTTTCAGCAGGGGCGATGAGCAGTTCTTC,-,-,TRBJ2-1,TRBV28
CASSVGTGQPQHF,TGTGCCAGCAGTGTTGGGACCGGGCAGCCCCAGCATTTT,-,-,TRBJ1-5,TRBV6-4
CSARRVGQGSREQYF,TGCAGTGCTAGAAGGGTTGGACAGGGGAGCAGAGAGCAGTACTTC,TRBD1,-,TRBJ2-7,TRBV20-1
CASSEVAGDYNEQFF,TGTGCCAGCAGTGAAGTAGCGGGGGACTACAATGAGCAGTTCTTC,TRBD2,many,TRBJ2-1,TRBV6-1
CASSATSEQFF,TGTGCCAGCAGCGCCACTAGCGAGCAGTTCTTC,-,-,TRBJ2-1,TRBV9
CASSSTGVRNQPQHF,TGTGCCAGTAGTTCGACAGGGGTTCGCAATCAGCCCCAGCATTTT,TRBD1,-,TRBJ1-5,TRBV19
CATSDIRDSTDTQYF,TGCGCCACCAGTGATATAAGGGACAGCACAGATACGCAGTATTTT,-,many,TRBJ2-3,TRBV24-1
CSARRDGSDEQYF,TGCAGTGCTAGGCGGGACGGGTCGGACGAGCAGTACTTC,-,once,TRBJ2-7,TRBV20-1
CASNLAGGNTGELFF,TGTGCCAGCAACCTAGCGGGGGGGAACACCGGGGAGCTGTTTTTT,TRBD2,many,TRBJ2-2,TRBV27
CASSLYEQGAEKLFF,TGTGCCAGCAGTTTATATGAACAGGGGGCGGAAAAACTGTTTTTT,TRBD1,-,TRBJ1-4,TRBV28
CASSLRGGTGYYEQYF,TGTGCCAGCAGCTTAAGGGGCGGGACAGGTTACTACGAGCAGTACTTC,TRBD1,few,TRBJ2-7,TRBV7-3
CASSGGTNSKNYNEQFF,TGTGCCAGCAGCGGAGGGACCAACTCTAAAAATTACAATGAGCAGTTCTTC,-,many,TRBJ2-1,TRBV9
CASSPQSAYEQYF,TGTGCCAGCAGCCCCCAGTCCGCTTACGAGCAGTACTTC,-,-,TRBJ2-7,TRBV5-6
CASFQAVGTGFPYEQYF,TGTGCCAGCTTCCAGGCCGTAGGGACAGGGTTCCCCTACGAGCAGTACTTC,TRBD1,-,TRBJ2-7,TRBV6-1
CASSLDRADEKLFF,TGTGCCAGCAGTCTGGACAGGGCTGATGAAAAACTGTTTTTT,TRBD1,many,TRBJ1-4,TRBV6-1
CASSQPRQGSADTQYF,TGTGCCAGCAGCCAACCCAGGCAGGGCTCGGCAGATACGCAGTATTTT,-,-,TRBJ2-3,TRBV4-2
CASSYGVGKETQYF,TGTGCCAGCAGTTACGGTGTCGGAAAAGAGACCCAGTACTTC,-,medium-sized,TRBJ2-5,TRBV6-5
CASSLTRGNTQYF,TGCGCCAGCAGCCTCACCCGCGGGAATACGCAGTATTTC,-,-,TRBJ2-3,TRBV4-1
CASSPGKGQDTEAFF,TGTGCCAGCAGCCCCGGGAAGGGGCAAGACACTGAAGCTTTCTTT,-,many,TRBJ1-1,TRBV11-3